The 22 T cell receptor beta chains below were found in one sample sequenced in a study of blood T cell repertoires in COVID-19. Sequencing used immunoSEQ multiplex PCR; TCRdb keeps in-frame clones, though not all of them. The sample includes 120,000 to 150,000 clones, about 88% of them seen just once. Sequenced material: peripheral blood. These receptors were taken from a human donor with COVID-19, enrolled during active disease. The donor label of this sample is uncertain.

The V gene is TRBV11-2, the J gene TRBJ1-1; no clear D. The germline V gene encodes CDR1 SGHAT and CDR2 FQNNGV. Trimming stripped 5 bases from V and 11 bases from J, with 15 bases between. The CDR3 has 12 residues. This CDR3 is CASSVNQPGAFF. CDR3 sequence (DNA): TGTGCCAGCAGCGTCAACCAACCCGGGGCTTTCTTT.

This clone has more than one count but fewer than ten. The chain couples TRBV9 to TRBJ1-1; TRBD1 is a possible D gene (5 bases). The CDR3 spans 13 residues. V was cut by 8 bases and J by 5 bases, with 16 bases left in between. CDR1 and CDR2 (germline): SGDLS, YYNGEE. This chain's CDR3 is CASTGSPGTEAFF. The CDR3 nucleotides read TGTGCCAGTACAGGTTCTCCCGGAACTGAAGCTTTCTTT.

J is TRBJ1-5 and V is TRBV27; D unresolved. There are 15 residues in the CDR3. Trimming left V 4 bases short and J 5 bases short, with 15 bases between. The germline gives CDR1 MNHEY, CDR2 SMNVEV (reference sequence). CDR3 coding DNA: TGTGCCAGCAGTTCCACAAGTTCTGCGGATCAGCCCCAGCATTTT. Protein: CASSSTSSADQPQHF.

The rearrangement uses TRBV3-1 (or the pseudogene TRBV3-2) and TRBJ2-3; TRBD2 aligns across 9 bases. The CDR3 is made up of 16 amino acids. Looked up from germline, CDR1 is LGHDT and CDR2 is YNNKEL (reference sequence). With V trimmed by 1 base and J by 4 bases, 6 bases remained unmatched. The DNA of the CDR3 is TGTGCCAGCAGCCAAGGATTTGCTAGCGGGGCAGATACGCAGTATTTT. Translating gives CASSQGFASGADTQYF.

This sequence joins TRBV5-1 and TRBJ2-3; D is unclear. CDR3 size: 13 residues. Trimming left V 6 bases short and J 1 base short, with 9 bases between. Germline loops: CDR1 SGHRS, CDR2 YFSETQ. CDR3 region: CASTLGGTDTQYF. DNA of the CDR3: TGCGCCAGCACCCTAGGAGGCACAGATACGCAGTATTTT. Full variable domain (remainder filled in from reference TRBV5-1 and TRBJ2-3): KAGVTQTPRYLIKTRGQQVTLSCSPISGHRSVSWYQQTPGQGLQFLFEYFSETQRNKGNFPGRFSGRQFSNSRSEMNVSTLELGDSALYLCASTLGGTDTQYFGPGTRLTVL.

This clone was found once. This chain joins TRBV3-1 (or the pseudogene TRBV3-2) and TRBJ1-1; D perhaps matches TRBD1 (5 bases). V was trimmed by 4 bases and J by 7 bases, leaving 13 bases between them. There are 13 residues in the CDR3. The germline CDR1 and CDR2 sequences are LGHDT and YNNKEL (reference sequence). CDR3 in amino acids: CASSLLRGSEAFF. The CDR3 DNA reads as TGTGCCAGCAGCCTATTAAGGGGCAGTGAAGCTTTCTTT.

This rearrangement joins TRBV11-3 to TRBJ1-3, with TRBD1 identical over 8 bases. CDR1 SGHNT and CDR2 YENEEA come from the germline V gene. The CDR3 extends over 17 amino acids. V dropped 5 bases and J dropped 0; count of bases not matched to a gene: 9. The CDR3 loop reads CASSQRQGALSGNTIYF. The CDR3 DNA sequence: TGTGCCAGCAGCCAAAGGCAGGGGGCCCTCTCTGGAAACACCATATATTTT.

The DNA for the CDR3 is TGTGCCAGCAGTGGGACAGGGGGCAATCAGCCCCAGCATTTT. Protein sequence: CASSGTGGNQPQHF. The genes are TRBV25-1 and TRBJ1-5; TRBD1 agrees at 9 bases. CDR1 is MGHDK, CDR2 SYGVNS, per germline. The V and J ends lost 4 bases and 2 bases, in that order; junction bases with no gene match: 0. This CDR3 contains 14 residues.

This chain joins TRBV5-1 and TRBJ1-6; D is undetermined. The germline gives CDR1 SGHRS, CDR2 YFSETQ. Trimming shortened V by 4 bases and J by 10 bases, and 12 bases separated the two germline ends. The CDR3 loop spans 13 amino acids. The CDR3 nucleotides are TGCGCCAGCAGCCCTGTTCCGAGCTCACCCCTCCACTTT. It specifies CASSPVPSSPLHF.

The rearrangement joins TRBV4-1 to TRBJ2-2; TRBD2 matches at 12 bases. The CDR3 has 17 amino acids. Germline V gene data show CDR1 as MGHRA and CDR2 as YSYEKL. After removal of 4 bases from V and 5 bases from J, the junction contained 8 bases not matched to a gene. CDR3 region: CASSLLAGGLRTGELFF. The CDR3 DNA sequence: TGCGCCAGCAGCCTTCTAGCGGGGGGGCTGAGGACCGGGGAGCTGTTTTTT.

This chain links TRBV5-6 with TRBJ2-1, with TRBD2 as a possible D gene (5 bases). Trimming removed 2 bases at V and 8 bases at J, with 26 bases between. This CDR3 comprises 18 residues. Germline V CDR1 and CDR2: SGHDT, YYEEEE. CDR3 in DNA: TGTGCCAGCAGCTTTTTTTCATCCGAGAGAAAGTACGGGGATGAGCAGTTCTTC. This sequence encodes CASSFFSSERKYGDEQFF.

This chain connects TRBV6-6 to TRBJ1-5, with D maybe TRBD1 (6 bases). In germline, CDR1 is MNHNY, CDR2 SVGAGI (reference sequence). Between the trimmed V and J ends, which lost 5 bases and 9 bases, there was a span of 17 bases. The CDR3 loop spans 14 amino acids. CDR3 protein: CASSGGGPVWPQHF. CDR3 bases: TGTGCCAGCAGTGGGGGCGGCCCTGTATGGCCCCAGCATTTT.

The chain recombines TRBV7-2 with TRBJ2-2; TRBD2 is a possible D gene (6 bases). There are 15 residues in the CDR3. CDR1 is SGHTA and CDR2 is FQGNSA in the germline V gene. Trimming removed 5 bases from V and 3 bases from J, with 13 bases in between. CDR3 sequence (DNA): TGTGCCAGCAGCCTAAGGGGACTTGACACCGGGGAGCTGTTTTTT. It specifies CASSLRGLDTGELFF.

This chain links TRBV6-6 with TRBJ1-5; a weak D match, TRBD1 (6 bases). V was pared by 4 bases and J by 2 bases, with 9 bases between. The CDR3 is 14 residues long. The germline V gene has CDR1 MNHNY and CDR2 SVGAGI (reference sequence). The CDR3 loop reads CASSLGAGNQPQHF. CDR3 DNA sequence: TGTGCCAGCAGTTTGGGGGCAGGCAATCAGCCCCAGCATTTT.

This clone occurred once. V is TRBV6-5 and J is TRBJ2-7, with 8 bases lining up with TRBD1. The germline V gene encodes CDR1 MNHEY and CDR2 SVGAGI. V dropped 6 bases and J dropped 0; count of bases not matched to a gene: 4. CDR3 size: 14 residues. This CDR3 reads CASRATGGSYEQYF. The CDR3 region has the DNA TGTGCCAGCAGAGCCACAGGGGGCTCCTACGAGCAGTACTTC.

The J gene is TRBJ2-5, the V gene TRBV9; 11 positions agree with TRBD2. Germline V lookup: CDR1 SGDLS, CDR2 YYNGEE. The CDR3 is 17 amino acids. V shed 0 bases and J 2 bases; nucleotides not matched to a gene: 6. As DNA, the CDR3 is TGTGCCAGCAGCGTAGGTTTGACTAGCGGGGAACAAGAGACCCAGTACTTC. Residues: CASSVGLTSGEQETQYF.

The CDR3 DNA reads TGTGCGACCTCGTGGGGGACTACCTCCTACAATGAGCAGTTCTTC. Its translation: CATSWGTTSYNEQFF. The J gene is TRBJ2-1, the V gene TRBV11-1; TRBD2 matches at 7 bases. The V gene's germline CDR1 is SGHAT and CDR2 FQDESV (reference sequence). The length of the CDR3 is 15 residues.

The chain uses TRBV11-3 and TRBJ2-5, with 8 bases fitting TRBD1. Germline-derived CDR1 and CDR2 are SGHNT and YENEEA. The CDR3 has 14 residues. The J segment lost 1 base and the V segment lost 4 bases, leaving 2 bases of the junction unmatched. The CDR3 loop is CASSSDRVQETQYF. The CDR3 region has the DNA TGTGCCAGCAGCTCGGACAGGGTCCAAGAGACCCAGTACTTC.

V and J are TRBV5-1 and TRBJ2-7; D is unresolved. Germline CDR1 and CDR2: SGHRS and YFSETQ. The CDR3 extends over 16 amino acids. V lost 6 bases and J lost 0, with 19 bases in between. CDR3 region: CASNPGFASSSYEQYF. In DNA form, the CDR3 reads TGCGCCAGCAACCCCGGGTTCGCCTCTAGCTCCTACGAGCAGTACTTC.

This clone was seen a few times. The CDR3 DNA sequence: TGTGCCAGCAGACCGACTAAGGACGGCTACACCTTC. Its protein is CASRPTKDGYTF. The J gene is TRBJ1-2, the V gene TRBV2; no firm D call. The germline V and J ends were trimmed by 6 bases and 8 bases, with 13 bases remaining between them. This CDR3 has 12 residues. Germline lookup yields CDR1 SNHLY and CDR2 FYNNEI.

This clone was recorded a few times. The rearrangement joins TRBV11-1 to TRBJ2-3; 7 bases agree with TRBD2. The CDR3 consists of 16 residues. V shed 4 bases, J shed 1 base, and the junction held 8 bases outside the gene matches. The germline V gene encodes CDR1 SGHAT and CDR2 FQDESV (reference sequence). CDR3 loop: CASSSLGLVGTDTQYF. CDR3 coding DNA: TGTGCCAGCAGCTCACTCGGACTAGTCGGCACAGATACGCAGTATTTT.

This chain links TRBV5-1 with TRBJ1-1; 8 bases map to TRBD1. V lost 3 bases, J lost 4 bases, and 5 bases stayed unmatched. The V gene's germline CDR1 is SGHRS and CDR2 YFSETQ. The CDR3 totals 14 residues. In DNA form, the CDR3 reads TGCGCCAGCAGCTACGGACAGGGTGGCACTGAAGCTTTCTTT. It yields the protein CASSYGQGGTEAFF.